The 26 T cell receptor beta chains listed next were all sequenced from one sample in a study of breast tumors, draining lymph nodes, adjacent tissues (dated by TCRdb to about 2016). Lymph node samples were obtained from the axillary draining lymph nodes of breast cancer patients. Library creation used multiplex PCR. Sequencing relied on an Illumina HiSeq 2000. TCRdb reprocessed the public reads (quality trimming at Q25 with fastp, clone calling with MiXCR) and kept in-frame beta chains. Each CDR3 protein gets just one entry, which takes the most common genes and DNA from the rows behind it. Present in this sample are roughly 80,000 distinct CDR3 sequences, approximately 19% of which were seen just once. The top ten hold about 2.2% of the sample. Sequencing was carried out using axillary lymph node tissue. These TCRs come from a female donor with breast cancer. Some clones in this sample may be carry-over from other donors' samples.

This chain uses TRBV10-3 with TRBJ2-3; D perhaps matches TRBD1 (6 bases). CDR3 length: 18 amino acids. V lost 0 bases to trimming and J lost 0 bases, with 16 bases between them. Germline V lookup: CDR1 ENHRY, CDR2 SYGVKD. In DNA form, the CDR3 reads TGTGCCATCAGTGAGTCGCGAGGACAGTTGACTAGCACAGATACGCAGTATTTT. Its translation is CAISESRGQLTSTDTQYF.

This clonotype was counted only a few times. This chain connects TRBV6-1 to TRBJ1-2; 7 bases are a match to TRBD1. J gave up 4 bases and V 11 bases, and 16 bases lay outside the gene matches. There are 15 residues in the CDR3. From germline, CDR1 is MNHNS and CDR2 SASEGT. The CDR3 here is CAGSPPDRLSYGYTF. Here the CDR3 DNA reads TGTGCCGGCTCTCCGCCGGACAGGTTGAGCTATGGCTACACCTTC.

This chain uses TRBV13 with TRBJ2-3, with TRBD2 matching 16 bases. CDR1 is PRHDT, CDR2 FYEKMQ, per germline (reference sequence). V gave up 1 base and J gave up 1 base; unmatched junction bases: 8. The CDR3 loop spans 20 amino acids. The CDR3 loop is CASSLVGTSGRAFGTDTQYF. In DNA, the CDR3 is TGTGCCAGCAGCTTAGTTGGGACTAGCGGGAGGGCCTTTGGCACAGATACGCAGTATTTT.

The chain recombines TRBV7-6 with TRBJ2-1, with 11 bases matching TRBD1. Per the germline V gene, CDR1 is SGHVS and CDR2 is FNYEAQ. Germline trimming cut 1 base from V and 2 bases from J; bases unmatched to any gene: 1. The CDR3 contains 16 residues. The CDR3 nucleotides read TGTGCCAGCAGCTTAGGGACAGGGGGCACCTACAATGAGCAGTTCTTC. Translated: CASSLGTGGTYNEQFF.

To note about this clonotype: With a much larger clone just one base away, this may be a read error. This chain links TRBV10-3 with TRBJ2-5; TRBD2 matches 10 bases. Germline values: CDR1 ENHRY, CDR2 SYGVKD. This CDR3 has 16 amino acids. The CDR3 DNA sequence: TGTGCCATCAGTATCGGGCTAGCGGGAGTCCAAGAGGCCCAGTACTTC. This translates into CAISIGLAGVQEAQYF.

This clonotype was detected ten times or more. This rearrangement joins TRBV24-1 to TRBJ2-2; possible D gene TRBD1, 5 bases. The CDR3 contains 15 residues. Germline lookup yields CDR1 KGHDR and CDR2 SFDVKD. V was shortened by 3 bases and J by 7 bases, with 14 bases between the two germline ends. This chain's CDR3 is CATSDHTTVNGELFF. Written as DNA, the CDR3 is TGTGCCACCAGTGATCACACGACAGTTAACGGGGAGCTGTTTTTT.

This clonotype came up many times. This CDR3 is missing its conserved last phenylalanine or tryptophan, likely due to a read error. The gene calls are TRBV20-1 and TRBJ2-7, with a weak D call TRBD1 (5 bases). Trimming removed 0 bases at V and 3 bases at J, with 15 bases between. The germline V gene encodes CDR1 DFQATT and CDR2 SNEGSKA (reference sequence). This CDR3 comprises 15 residues. Here the CDR3 DNA reads TGCAGTGCTAGAGATAATAGGCAGGGTAGCTACGAGCAGTACCTC. The encoded protein is CSARDNRQGSYEQYL.

This clonotype appeared many times. The chain's CDR3 is CASSFVTLEWQFF. CDR3 in DNA: TGTGCCAGCAGCTTCGTGACTTTGGAGTGGCAGTTCTTC. This chain links TRBV5-5 with TRBJ2-1, with D uncertain. This CDR3 has 13 residues. Germline assignment: CDR1 SGHKS and CDR2 YYEKEE (reference sequence). Trimming removed 2 bases at V and 12 bases at J, with 15 bases between.

There are many counts of this clonotype. The genes are TRBV20-1 and TRBJ1-2, with D hard to call. In germline, CDR1 is DFQATT, CDR2 SNEGSKA (reference sequence). V lost 5 bases and J 6 bases, leaving 7 bases between the germline ends. CDR3 length equals 10 residues. The DNA for the CDR3 is TGCAGTGCTGGGGTGGATGGCTACACCTTC. Amino acid sequence: CSAGVDGYTF.

This clonotype showed up just a few times. With a much larger clone just one base away, this may be a read error. This chain's CDR3 is CASAYSGHSYEQYF. CDR3 nucleotides: TGTGCCAGCGCCTATAGCGGCCACTCCTACGAGCAGTACTTC. The chain has TRBV12-3 or TRBV12-4 and TRBJ2-7, with D possibly being TRBD2 (6 bases). This CDR3 has 14 residues. Trimming cost V 8 bases and J 0 bases, with 14 bases left between them.

For this clonotype: This sequence may be a read error, since a much larger clone differs from it by one base. V is TRBV11-3 and J is TRBJ2-7; 8 nucleotides match TRBD2. The germline V gene has CDR1 SGHNT and CDR2 YENEEA. There are 13 residues in the CDR3. The trim removed 3 bases at V and 5 bases at J, leaving 3 bases unmatched. The CDR3, as DNA: TGTGCCAGCAGCTTGAGCGGGGGCCACGAGCAGTACTTC. Protein product: CASSLSGGHEQYF.

As regards this clonotype: Possible read error: a much larger clone is one base away. The rearrangement uses TRBV11-2 and TRBJ1-3; weak D call: TRBD1 (5 bases). V gave up 8 bases and J gave up 7 bases, with 21 bases separating them. Germline V CDR1 and CDR2: SGHAT, FQNNGV. This CDR3 comprises 15 residues. CDR3 loop: CASGPGPAPGNTIYF. In nucleotides, the CDR3 is TGTGCCAGCGGCCCCGGTCCTGCCCCAGGGAACACCATATATTTT.

This clonotype is deemed medium-sized (0.01 to 0.1%). The chain carries TRBV4-2 and TRBJ2-3; D gene unclear. This CDR3 has 13 residues. Per germline, CDR1 LGHNA and CDR2 YNFKEQ. Trimming removed 0 bases at V and 6 bases at J, with 7 bases between. CDR3 sequence (DNA): TGTGCCAGCAGCCAAGACCTGCCGGATACGCAGTATTTT. This gives the protein CASSQDLPDTQYF.

The chain employs TRBV5-4 and TRBJ2-4; the D gene is possibly TRBD1 (5 bases). The CDR3 spans 14 residues. CDR1 is SGHNT, CDR2 YYREEE, per germline (reference sequence). V lost 2 bases, J lost 6 bases, and 12 bases lay in between. DNA for the CDR3: TGTGCCAGCAGCTTTGGATTTCAGGGAAACATTCAGTACTTC. Protein sequence: CASSFGFQGNIQYF.

This clonotype occurred many times. The rearrangement links TRBV4-2 to TRBJ2-2; D gene ambiguous. CDR3 length equals 13 residues. Per the germline V gene, CDR1 is LGHNA and CDR2 is YNFKEQ. With 0 bases removed from V and 6 bases from J, the gap between germline ends came to 5 bases. The CDR3 bases are TGTGCCAGCAGCCAAGATAAAGCCGGGGAGCTGTTTTTT. It encodes CASSQDKAGELFF.

This clonotype was counted at least ten times. V usage is TRBV5-1 and J usage is TRBJ2-1; 7 bases agree with TRBD2. The V and J ends lost 0 bases and 10 bases, in that order; junction bases with no gene match: 4. The CDR3 has 13 amino acids. Germline-derived CDR1 and CDR2 are SGHRS and YFSETQ. CDR3 protein: CASSLDAAGEQFF. The CDR3 region has the DNA TGCGCCAGCAGCTTGGATGCAGCGGGGGAGCAGTTCTTC. The full variable domain, in which reference TRBV5-1 and TRBJ2-1 provide the parts outside the CDR3, is KAGVTQTPRYLIKTRGQQVTLSCSPISGHRSVSWYQQTPGQGLQFLFEYFSETQRNKGNFPGRFSGRQFSNSRSEMNVSTLELGDSALYLCASSLDAAGEQFFGPGTRLTVL.

This clonotype was recorded many times. J is TRBJ2-5 and V is TRBV7-3; TRBD2 might be the D (6 bases). The germline V gene encodes CDR1 SGHTA and CDR2 FQGTGA. V shed 2 bases and J shed 5 bases, with 18 bases lying between them. This CDR3 has 16 amino acids. CDR3 region: CASSLGGAAQVETQYF. DNA for the CDR3: TGTGCCAGCAGCTTAGGAGGGGCGGCACAAGTGGAGACCCAGTACTTC. The whole variable domain, filled in from reference TRBV7-3 and TRBJ2-5, reads GAGVSQTPSNKVTEKGKYVELRCDPISGHTALYWYRQSLGQGPEFLIYFQGTGAADDSGLPNDRFFAVRPEGSVSTLKIQRTERGDSAVYLCASSLGGAAQVETQYFGPGTRLLVL.

This clonotype was recorded at least ten times. The chain couples TRBV7-2 to TRBJ2-2; D is undetermined. Germline CDR1 SGHTA, CDR2 FQGNSA. The CDR3 runs 14 residues. Trimming shortened V by 0 bases and J by 5 bases, and 7 bases separated the two germline ends. This chain's CDR3 is CASSLAGYTGELFF. CDR3 sequence (DNA): TGTGCCAGCAGCTTAGCGGGATATACCGGGGAGCTGTTTTTT.

This clonotype was recorded many times. This chain joins TRBV6-2 or TRBV6-3 and TRBJ2-5; TRBD2 might be the D (7 bases). The V end was cut by 2 bases, the J end by 4 bases, with 14 bases between. There are 15 residues in the CDR3. Germline values: CDR1 MNHEY, CDR2 SVGEGT. CDR3 nucleotides: TGTGCCAGCAGTTACCCTAGCGGAGGGGGAGAGACCCAGTACTTC. Its protein product is CASSYPSGGGETQYF.

Only a few counts were recorded for this clonotype. A junction boundary mismatches the germline segment, possibly from a read error. The chain recombines TRBV6-1 with TRBJ2-1, with D possibly being TRBD2 (6 bases). CDR3 length: 15 amino acids. CDR1 and CDR2 (germline): MNHNS, SASEGT. CDR3 in DNA: TGTGCCAGCAGTAGGGACTTCAGCTCCTACAATGAGCAGTCCTTC. As protein: CASSRDFSSYNEQSF.

This clonotype occurred many times. The chain carries TRBV6-5 and TRBJ2-3, with 9 bases aligning to TRBD2. The V gene's germline CDR1 is MNHEY and CDR2 SVGAGI. There are 18 residues in the CDR3. V shed 0 bases and J 3 bases; nucleotides not matched to a gene: 10. The CDR3 reads CASSYSGGLAGRTDTQYF. CDR3 nucleotide sequence: TGTGCCAGCAGTTACTCGGGGGGCCTAGCGGGAAGAACAGATACGCAGTATTTT.

This clonotype has ten or more counts. This rearrangement joins TRBV5-5 to TRBJ2-7, with D uncertain. CDR1 SGHKS and CDR2 YYEKEE come from the germline V gene (reference sequence). Trimming stripped 2 bases from V and 7 bases from J, with 10 bases between. CDR3 length: 12 amino acids. The CDR3 reads CASSFTTREQYF. As DNA, the CDR3 is TGTGCCAGCAGCTTTACAACAAGGGAGCAGTACTTC.

Of note for this clonotype: A clone one base away is much larger, so this may be a read error. CDR3 in DNA: TGCGCCAGCAGCTTGGGGTCCGTGCAAGAGGCCCAGTACTTC. This sequence encodes CASSLGSVQEAQYF. This chain links TRBV5-1 with TRBJ2-5; D unclear. The germline gives CDR1 SGHRS, CDR2 YFSETQ. This CDR3 has 14 amino acids.

This clonotype was counted at least ten times. This chain links TRBV20-1 with TRBJ2-2; 8 bases are shared with TRBD2. Germline V gene sequence: CDR1 DFQATT, CDR2 SNEGSKA (reference sequence). This CDR3 spans 16 amino acids. V shed 3 bases and J 8 bases; nucleotides not matched to a gene: 14. CDR3 DNA sequence: TGCAGTGCTAGTCTGAGGCGGGGGGAGAGGTTGGGGGAGCTGTTTTTT. The encoded protein is CSASLRRGERLGELFF.

As to this clonotype: This could be a read error, since a much larger clone is one nucleotide away. The J gene is TRBJ2-2, the V gene TRBV6-5; D perhaps matches TRBD1 (6 bases). Germline CDR1 MNHEY, CDR2 SVGAGI. The CDR3 contains 15 residues. For the CDR3, the DNA is TGTGCCAGCAGTTACTCCGGGACAAACACCGGGGAGCCGTTTTTT. The encoded protein is CASSYSGTNTGEPFF.

Comments on this clonotype: One end of the junction varies from germline; a read error may be responsible. The CDR3 coding sequence is TGTGCCAGCAGCCCAGGGGCTAGCGGGGCTACCTACGATGAGCAGTTCTTC. Amino acids: CASSPGASGATYDEQFF. The V and J genes are TRBV5-4 and TRBJ2-1; 9 nucleotides align to TRBD2. From germline, CDR1 is SGHNT and CDR2 YYREEE (reference sequence). This CDR3 is 17 amino acids long.